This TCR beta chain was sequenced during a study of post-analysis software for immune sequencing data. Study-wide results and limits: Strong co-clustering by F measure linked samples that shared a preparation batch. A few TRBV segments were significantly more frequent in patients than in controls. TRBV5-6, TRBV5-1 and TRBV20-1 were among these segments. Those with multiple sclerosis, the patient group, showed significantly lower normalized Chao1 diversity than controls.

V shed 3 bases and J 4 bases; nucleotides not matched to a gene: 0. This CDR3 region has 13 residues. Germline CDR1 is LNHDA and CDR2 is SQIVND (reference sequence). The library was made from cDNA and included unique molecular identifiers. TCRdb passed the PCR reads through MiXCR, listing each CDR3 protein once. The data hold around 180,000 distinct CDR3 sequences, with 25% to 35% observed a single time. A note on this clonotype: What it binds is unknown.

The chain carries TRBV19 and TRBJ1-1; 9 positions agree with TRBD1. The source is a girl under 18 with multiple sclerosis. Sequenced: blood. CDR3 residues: CASSMTGGTEAFF. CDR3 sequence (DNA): TGTGCCAGTAGTATGACAGGGGGCACTGAAGCTTTCTTT. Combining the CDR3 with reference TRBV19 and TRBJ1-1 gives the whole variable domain DGGITQSPKYLFRKEGQNVTLSCEQNLNHDAMYWYRQDPGQGLRLIYYSQIVNDFQKGDIAEGYSVSREKKESFPLTVTSAQKNPTAFYLCASSMTGGTEAFFGQGTRLTVV.